The present TCR beta chain was sequenced within a study of blood T cell repertoires in COVID-19. Whole-study context: Sample material is recorded as cDNA or gDNA derived from T cells, B-cell-depleted T cells, or PBMCs.

Germline values: CDR1 KGHSH, CDR2 LQKENI. This CDR3 has 20 amino acids. The V and J ends lost 4 bases and 0 bases respectively, with 24 bases between them. Some clones are missing from TCRdb's copy, which holds only in-frame ones; the method was immunoSEQ multiplex PCR. There are hundreds of thousands of clones in the sample; around 91% occur only once, and about 1.7% lies in the top ten. The sample comprised PBMCs or T cells enriched from blood (not recorded which). This TCR derives from a woman under 30 with acute COVID-19. This chain links TRBV18 with TRBJ1-4; the D gene is possibly TRBD1 (5 bases). CDR3 residues: CASSLLGGAQKGATNEKLFF. The DNA for the CDR3 is TGTGCCAGCTCACTACTTGGCGGGGCTCAGAAAGGAGCAACTAATGAAAAACTGTTTTTT.